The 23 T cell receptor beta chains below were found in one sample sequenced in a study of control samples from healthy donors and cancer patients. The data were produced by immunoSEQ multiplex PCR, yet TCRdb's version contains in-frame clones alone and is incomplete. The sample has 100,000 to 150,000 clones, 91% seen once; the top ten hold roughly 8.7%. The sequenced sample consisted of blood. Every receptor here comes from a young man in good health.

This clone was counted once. In DNA form, the CDR3 reads TGTGCCAGCAACCGACAGGAACAAGAGACCCAGTACTTC. Encoded protein: CASNRQEQETQYF. V gene TRBV6-5 combines with J gene TRBJ2-5; D is possibly TRBD1 (6 bases). Trimming removed 7 bases at V and 2 bases at J, with 11 bases between. Germline lookup yields CDR1 MNHEY and CDR2 SVGAGI. The CDR3 contains 13 residues.

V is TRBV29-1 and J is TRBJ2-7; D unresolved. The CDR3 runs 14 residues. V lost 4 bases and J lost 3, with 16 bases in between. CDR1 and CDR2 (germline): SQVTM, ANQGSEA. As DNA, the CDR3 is TGCAGCGTTGGTTCCCCAGGCTACCTCTACGAGCAGTACTTC. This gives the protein CSVGSPGYLYEQYF.

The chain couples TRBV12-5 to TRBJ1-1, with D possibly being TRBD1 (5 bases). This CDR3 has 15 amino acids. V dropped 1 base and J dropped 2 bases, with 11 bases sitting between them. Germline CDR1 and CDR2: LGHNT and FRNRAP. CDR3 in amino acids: CASGLEARVNTEAFF. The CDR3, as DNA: TGTGCTAGTGGTTTGGAAGCCAGGGTCAACACTGAAGCTTTCTTT. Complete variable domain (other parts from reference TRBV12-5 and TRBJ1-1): DARVTQTPRHKVTEMGQEVTMRCQPILGHNTVFWYRQTMMQGLELLAYFRNRAPLDDSGMPKDRFSAEMPDATLATLKIQPSEPRDSAVYFCASGLEARVNTEAFFGQGTRLTVV.

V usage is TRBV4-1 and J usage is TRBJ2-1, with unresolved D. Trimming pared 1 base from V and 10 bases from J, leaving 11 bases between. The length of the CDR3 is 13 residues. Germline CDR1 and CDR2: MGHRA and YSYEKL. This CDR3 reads CASSQGGAREQFF. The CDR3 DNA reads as TGCGCCAGCAGCCAAGGTGGAGCAAGAGAGCAGTTCTTC.

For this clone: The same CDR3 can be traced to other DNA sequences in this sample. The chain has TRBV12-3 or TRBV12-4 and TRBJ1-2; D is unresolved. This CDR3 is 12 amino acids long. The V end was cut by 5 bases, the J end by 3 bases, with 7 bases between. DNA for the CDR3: TGTGCCAGCAGTCCGACGGACTATGGCTACACCTTC. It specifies CASSPTDYGYTF.

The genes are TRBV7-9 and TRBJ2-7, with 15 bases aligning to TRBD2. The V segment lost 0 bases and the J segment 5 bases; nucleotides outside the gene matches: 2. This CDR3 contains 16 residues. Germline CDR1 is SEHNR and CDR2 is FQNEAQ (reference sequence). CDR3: CASSLARTSGGDEQYF. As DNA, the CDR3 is TGTGCCAGCAGCTTAGCCCGGACTAGCGGGGGGGACGAGCAGTACTTC.

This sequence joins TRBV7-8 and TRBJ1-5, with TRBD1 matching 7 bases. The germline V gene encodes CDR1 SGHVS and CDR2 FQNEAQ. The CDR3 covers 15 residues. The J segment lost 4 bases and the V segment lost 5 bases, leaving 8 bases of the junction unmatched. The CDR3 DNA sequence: TGTGCCAGCAGCGCCTACAGGGGAGATAATCAGCCCCAGCATTTT. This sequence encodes CASSAYRGDNQPQHF. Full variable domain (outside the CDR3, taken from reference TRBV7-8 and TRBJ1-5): GAGVSQSPRYKVAKRGQDVALRCDPISGHVSLFWYQQALGQGPEFLTYFQNEAQLDKSGLPSDRFFAERPEGSVSTLKIQRTQQEDSAVYLCASSAYRGDNQPQHFGDGTRLSIL.

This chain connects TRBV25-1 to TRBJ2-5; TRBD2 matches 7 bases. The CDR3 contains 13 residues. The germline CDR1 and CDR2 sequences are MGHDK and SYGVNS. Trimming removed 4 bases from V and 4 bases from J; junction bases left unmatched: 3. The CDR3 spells CASSAPGGETQYF. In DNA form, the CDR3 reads TGTGCCAGCAGTGCCCCGGGGGGAGAGACCCAGTACTTC.

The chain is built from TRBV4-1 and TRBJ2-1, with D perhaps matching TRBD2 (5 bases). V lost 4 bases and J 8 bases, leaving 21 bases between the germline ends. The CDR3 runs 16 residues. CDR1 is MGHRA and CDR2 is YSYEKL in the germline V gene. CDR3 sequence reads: CASSRVRTTSVDEQFF. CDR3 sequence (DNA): TGCGCCAGCAGCCGGGTCCGGACCACTAGTGTCGATGAGCAGTTCTTC.

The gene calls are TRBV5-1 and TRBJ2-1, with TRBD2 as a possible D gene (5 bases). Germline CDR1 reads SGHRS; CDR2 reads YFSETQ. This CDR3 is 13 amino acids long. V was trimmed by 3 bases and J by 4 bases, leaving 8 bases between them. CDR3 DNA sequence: TGCGCCAGCAGCTCCGGGGAATACAATGAGCAGTTCTTC. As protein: CASSSGEYNEQFF. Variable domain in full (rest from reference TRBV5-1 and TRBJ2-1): KAGVTQTPRYLIKTRGQQVTLSCSPISGHRSVSWYQQTPGQGLQFLFEYFSETQRNKGNFPGRFSGRQFSNSRSEMNVSTLELGDSALYLCASSSGEYNEQFFGPGTRLTVL.

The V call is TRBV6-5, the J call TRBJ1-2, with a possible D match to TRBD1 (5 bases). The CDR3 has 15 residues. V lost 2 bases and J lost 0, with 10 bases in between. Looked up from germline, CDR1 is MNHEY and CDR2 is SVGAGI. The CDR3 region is CASSYGGPTNYGYTF. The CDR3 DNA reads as TGTGCCAGCAGTTACGGGGGACCAACTAACTATGGCTACACCTTC.

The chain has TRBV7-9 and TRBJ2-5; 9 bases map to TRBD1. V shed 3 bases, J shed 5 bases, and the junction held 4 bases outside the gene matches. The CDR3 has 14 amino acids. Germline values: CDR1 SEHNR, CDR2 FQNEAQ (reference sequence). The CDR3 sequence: CASSFGTGKETQYF. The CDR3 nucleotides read TGTGCCAGCAGCTTCGGGACAGGGAAGGAGACCCAGTACTTC.

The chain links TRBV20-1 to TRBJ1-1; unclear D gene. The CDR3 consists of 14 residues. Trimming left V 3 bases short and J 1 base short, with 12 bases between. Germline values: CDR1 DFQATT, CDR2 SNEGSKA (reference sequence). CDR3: CSASSRRPNTEAFF. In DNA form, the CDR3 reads TGCAGTGCTAGTTCGCGCCGACCGAACACTGAAGCTTTCTTT.

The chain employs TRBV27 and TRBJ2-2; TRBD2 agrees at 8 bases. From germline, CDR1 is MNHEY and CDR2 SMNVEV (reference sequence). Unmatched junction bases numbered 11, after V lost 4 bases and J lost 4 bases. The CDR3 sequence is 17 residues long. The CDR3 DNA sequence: TGTGCCAGCAGTTCCTCCGGGACTAGTTTAGGCACCGGGGAGCTGTTTTTT. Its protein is CASSSSGTSLGTGELFF.

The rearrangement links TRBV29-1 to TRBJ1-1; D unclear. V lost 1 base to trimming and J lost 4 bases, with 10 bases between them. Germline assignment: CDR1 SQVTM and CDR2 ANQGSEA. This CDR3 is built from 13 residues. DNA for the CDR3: TGCAGCGTTGAAGTCTTGGAGGGCACTGAAGCTTTCTTT. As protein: CSVEVLEGTEAFF.

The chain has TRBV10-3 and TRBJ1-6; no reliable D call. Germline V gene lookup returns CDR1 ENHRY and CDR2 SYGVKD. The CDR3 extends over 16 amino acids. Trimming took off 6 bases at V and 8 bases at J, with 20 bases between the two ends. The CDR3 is CAIRRSSVGVDSPLHF. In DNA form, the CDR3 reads TGTGCCATCAGGCGCTCCTCGGTTGGGGTCGATTCACCCCTCCACTTT.

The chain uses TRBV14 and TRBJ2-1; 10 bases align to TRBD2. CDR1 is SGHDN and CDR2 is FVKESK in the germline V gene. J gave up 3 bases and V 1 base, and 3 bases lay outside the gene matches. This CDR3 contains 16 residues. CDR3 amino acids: CASSQGASGGYNEQFF. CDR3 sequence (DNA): TGTGCCAGCAGCCAAGGGGCTAGCGGGGGCTACAATGAGCAGTTCTTC. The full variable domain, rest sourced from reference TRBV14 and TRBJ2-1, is EAGVTQFPSHSVIEKGQTVTLRCDPISGHDNLYWYRRVMGKEIKFLLHFVKESKQDESGMPNNRFLAERTGGTYSTLKVQPAELEDSGVYFCASSQGASGGYNEQFFGPGTRLTVL.

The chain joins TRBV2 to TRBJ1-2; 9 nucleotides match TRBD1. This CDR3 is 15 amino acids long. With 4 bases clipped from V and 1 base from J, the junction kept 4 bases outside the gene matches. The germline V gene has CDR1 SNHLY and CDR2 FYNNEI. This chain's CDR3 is CASSATGGGNYGYTF. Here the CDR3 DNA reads TGTGCCAGCAGTGCGACAGGGGGAGGTAACTATGGCTACACCTTC.

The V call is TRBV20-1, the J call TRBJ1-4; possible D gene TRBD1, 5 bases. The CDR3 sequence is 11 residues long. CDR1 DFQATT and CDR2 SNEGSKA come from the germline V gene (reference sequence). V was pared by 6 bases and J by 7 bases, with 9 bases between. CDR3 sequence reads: CSAGRGEKLFF. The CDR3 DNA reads TGCAGTGCGGGGAGGGGTGAAAAACTGTTTTTT.

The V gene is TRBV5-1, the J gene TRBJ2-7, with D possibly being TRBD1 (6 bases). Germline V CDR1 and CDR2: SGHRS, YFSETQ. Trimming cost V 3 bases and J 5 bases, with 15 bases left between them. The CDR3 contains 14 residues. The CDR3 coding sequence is TGCGCCAGCAGCTCCGGGCAGGGGATCGACGAGCAGTACTTC. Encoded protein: CASSSGQGIDEQYF.

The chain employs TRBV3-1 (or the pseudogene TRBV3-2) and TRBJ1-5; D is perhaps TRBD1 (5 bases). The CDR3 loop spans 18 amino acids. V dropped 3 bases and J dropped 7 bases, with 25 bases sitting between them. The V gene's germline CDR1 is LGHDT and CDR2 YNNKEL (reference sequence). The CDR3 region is CASSHSRSGAPLRQPQHF. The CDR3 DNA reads TGTGCCAGCAGCCACTCGCGTTCTGGGGCCCCTCTCAGGCAGCCCCAGCATTTT.

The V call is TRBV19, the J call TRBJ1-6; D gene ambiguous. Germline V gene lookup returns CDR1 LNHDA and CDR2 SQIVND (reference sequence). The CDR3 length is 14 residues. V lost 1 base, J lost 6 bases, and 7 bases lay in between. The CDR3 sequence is CASSIGGFNSPLHF. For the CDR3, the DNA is TGTGCCAGTAGTATAGGGGGATTTAATTCACCCCTCCACTTT.

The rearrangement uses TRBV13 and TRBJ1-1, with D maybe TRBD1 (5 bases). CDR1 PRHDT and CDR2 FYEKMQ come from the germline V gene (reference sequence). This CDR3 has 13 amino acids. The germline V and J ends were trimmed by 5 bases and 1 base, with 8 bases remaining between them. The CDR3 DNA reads TGTGCCAGCAGCCCGGGACGGAACACTGAAGCTTTCTTT. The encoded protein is CASSPGRNTEAFF.